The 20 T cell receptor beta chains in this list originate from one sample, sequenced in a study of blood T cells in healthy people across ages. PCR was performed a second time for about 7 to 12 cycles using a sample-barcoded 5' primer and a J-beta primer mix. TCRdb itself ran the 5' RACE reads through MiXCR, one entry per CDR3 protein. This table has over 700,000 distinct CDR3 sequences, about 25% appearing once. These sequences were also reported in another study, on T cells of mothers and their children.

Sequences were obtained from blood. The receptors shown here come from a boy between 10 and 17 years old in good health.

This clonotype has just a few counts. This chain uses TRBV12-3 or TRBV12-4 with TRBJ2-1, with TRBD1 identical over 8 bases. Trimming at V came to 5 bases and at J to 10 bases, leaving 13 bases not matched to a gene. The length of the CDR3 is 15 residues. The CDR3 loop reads CASSLGQVAPGEQFF. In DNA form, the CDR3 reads TGTGCCAGCAGTCTGGGACAGGTGGCCCCTGGAGAGCAGTTCTTC.

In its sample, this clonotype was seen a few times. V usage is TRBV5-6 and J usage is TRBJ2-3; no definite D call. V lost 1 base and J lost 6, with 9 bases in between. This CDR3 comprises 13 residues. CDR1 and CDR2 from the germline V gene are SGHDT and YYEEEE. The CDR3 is CASSLWQADTQYF. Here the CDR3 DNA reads TGTGCCAGCAGCTTGTGGCAGGCGGATACGCAGTATTTT.

The CDR3 nucleotides read TGCGCCAGCAGCCTGTCCCAGAGGGGCAGGGAGACCCAGTACTTC. It translates to CASSLSQRGRETQYF. This rearrangement joins TRBV5-1 to TRBJ2-5; D tentatively reads TRBD1 or TRBD2 (5 bases each). V was cut by 4 bases and J by 5 bases, with 18 bases left in between. This CDR3 has 15 residues. CDR1 is SGHRS, CDR2 YFSETQ, per germline.

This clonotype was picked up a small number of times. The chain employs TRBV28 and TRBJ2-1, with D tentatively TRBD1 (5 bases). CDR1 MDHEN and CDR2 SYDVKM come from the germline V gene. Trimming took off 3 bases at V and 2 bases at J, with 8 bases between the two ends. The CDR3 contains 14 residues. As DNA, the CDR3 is TGTGCCAGCAGTTTGCAGGGCACCTACAATGAGCAGTTCTTC. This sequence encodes CASSLQGTYNEQFF.

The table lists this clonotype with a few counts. The CDR3 DNA follows: TGTGCCAGCAGCTTGGGACGGACGAACACCGGGGAGCTGTTTTTT. This gives the protein CASSLGRTNTGELFF. The chain has TRBV5-5 and TRBJ2-2; D not resolved. The CDR3 loop spans 15 amino acids. The V gene's germline CDR1 is SGHKS and CDR2 YYEKEE (reference sequence). V lost 0 bases to trimming and J lost 0 bases, with 6 bases between them.

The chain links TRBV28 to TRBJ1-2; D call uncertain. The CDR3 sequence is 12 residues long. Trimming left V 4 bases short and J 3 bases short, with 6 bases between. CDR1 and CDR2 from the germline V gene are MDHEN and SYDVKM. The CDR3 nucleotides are TGTGCCAGCAGTTGGACGGACTATGGCTACACCTTC. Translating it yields CASSWTDYGYTF.

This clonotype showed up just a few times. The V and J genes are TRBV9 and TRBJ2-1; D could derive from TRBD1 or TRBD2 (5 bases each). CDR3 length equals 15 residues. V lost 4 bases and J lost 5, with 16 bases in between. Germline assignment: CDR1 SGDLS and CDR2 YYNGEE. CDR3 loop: CASSLYGTLNNEQFF. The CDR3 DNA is TGTGCCAGCAGCTTATACGGGACCCTGAACAATGAGCAGTTCTTC.

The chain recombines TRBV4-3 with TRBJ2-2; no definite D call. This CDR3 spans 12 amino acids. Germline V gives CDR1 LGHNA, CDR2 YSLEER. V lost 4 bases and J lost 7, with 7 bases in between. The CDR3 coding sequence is TGCGCCAGCAGCCGGGTGGACGGGGAGCTGTTTTTT. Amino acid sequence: CASSRVDGELFF.

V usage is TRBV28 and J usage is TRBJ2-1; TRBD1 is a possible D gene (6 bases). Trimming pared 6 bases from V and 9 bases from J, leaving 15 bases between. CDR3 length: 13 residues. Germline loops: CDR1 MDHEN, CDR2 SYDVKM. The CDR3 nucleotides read TGTGCCAGCAGACCCGGGACACGGGGTGAGCAGTTCTTC. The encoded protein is CASRPGTRGEQFF.

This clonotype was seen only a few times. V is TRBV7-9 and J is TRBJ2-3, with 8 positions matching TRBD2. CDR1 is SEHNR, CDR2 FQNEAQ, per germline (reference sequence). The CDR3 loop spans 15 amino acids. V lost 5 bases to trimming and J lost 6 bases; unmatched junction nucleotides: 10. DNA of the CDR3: TGTGCCAGCAGCCTCCCGGGACTAGAGGGGGATACGCAGTATTTT. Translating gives CASSLPGLEGDTQYF. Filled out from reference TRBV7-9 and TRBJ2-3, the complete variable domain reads DTGVSQNPRHKITKRGQNVTFRCDPISEHNRLYWYRQTLGQGPEFLTYFQNEAQLEKSRLLSDRFSAERPKGSFSTLEIQRTEQGDSAMYLCASSLPGLEGDTQYFGPGTRLTVL.

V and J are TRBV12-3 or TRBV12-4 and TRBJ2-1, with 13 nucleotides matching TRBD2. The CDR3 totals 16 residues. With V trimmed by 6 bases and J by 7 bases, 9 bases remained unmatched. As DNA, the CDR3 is TGTGCCAGCAGCGCACCGACTAGCGGGGGGTCGAATGAGCAGTTCTTC. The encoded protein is CASSAPTSGGSNEQFF.

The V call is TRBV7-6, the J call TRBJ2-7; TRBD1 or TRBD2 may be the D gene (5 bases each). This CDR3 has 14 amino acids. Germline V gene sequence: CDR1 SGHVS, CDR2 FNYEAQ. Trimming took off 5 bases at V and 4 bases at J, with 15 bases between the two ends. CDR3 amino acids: CASSPGTDQYEQYF. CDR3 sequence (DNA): TGTGCCAGCAGCCCCGGGACGGACCAATACGAGCAGTACTTC.

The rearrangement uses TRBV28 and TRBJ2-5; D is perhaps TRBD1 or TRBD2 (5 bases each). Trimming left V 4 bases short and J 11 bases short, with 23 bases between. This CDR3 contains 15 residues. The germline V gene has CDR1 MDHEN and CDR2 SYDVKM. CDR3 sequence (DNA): TGTGCCAGCAGTTCCCAGGGACGGACCCCTTTTGAGCAGTACTTC. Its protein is CASSSQGRTPFEQYF.

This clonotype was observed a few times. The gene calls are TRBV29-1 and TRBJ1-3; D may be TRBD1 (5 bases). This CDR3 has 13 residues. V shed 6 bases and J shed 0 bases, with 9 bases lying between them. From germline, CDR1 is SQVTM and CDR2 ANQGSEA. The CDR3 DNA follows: TGCAGCGTCTGGGGGTACTCTGGAAACACCATATATTTT. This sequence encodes CSVWGYSGNTIYF.

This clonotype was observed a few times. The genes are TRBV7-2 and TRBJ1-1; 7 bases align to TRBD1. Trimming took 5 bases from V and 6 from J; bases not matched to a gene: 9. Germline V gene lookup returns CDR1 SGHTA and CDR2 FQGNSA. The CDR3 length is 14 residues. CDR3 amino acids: CASSDRQGRAEAFF. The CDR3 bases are TGTGCCAGCAGCGACAGACAGGGAAGGGCTGAAGCTTTCTTT.

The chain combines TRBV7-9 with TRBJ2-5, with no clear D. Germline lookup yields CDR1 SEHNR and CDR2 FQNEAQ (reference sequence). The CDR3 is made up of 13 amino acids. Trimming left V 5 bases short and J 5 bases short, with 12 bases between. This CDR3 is CASSPPSEETQYF. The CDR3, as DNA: TGTGCCAGCAGCCCCCCCAGCGAGGAGACCCAGTACTTC.

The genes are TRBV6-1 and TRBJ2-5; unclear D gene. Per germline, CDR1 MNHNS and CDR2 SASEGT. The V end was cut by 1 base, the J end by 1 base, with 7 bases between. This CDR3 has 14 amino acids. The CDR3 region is CASSEGSLQETQYF. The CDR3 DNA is TGTGCCAGCAGTGAAGGCTCCCTCCAAGAGACCCAGTACTTC.

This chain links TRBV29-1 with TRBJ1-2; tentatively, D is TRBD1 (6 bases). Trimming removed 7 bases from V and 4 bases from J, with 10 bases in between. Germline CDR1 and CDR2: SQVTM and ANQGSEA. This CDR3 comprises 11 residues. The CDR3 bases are TGCAGCGCTAGGGACACCTATGGCTACACCTTC. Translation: CSARDTYGYTF.

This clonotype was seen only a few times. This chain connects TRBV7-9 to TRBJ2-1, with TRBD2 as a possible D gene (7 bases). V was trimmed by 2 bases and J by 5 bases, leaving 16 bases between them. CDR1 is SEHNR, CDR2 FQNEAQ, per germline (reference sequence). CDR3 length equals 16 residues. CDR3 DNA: TGTGCCAGCAGCTTATTCGGGGGGCCGCGTCACAATGAGCAGTTCTTC. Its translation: CASSLFGGPRHNEQFF.

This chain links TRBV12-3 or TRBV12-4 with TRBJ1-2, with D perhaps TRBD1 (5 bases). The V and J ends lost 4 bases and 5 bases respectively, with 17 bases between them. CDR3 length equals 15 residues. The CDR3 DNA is TGTGCCAGCAGTTCACCAGACAGTCACGGATATGGCTACACCTTC. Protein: CASSSPDSHGYGYTF.